This entry is about one T cell receptor beta chain. Produced via immunoSEQ multiplex PCR; TCRdb's table is partial and in-frame only. The sample holds over 85,000 clones, about 88% seen once. This sample was taken from a study of T cell responses to AZD1222 COVID-19 vaccine. This TCR was recovered from an adult in good health. Here the sequenced sample was peripheral blood, taken on day 0 of AZD1222 vaccination.

The CDR3 coding sequence is TGTGCCAGCAGCTTGAGATCGGGAGAGGTCGATGAGCAGTTCTTC. Amino acids: CASSLRSGEVDEQFF. V usage is TRBV11-3 and J usage is TRBJ2-1; D possibly corresponds to TRBD2 (6 bases). The CDR3 totals 15 residues. V lost 3 bases and J lost 8, with 17 bases in between. The V gene's germline CDR1 is SGHNT and CDR2 YENEEA.